One and the same sample provided the 29 T cell receptor beta chains below, sequenced in a study of blood T cell repertoires in COVID-19. Sequencing was performed with immunoSEQ multiplex PCR; in TCRdb, only in-frame clones are kept and a portion is missing. The data hold some 180,000 clones, with about 85% observed a single time. The sample comprised PBMCs or T cells enriched from blood (not recorded which). These receptors were obtained from a woman in her 40s in a cohort exposed to, infected with or recovered from COVID-19 (not recorded which).

The chain is built from TRBV27 and TRBJ2-1, with 8 positions matching TRBD1. Unmatched junction bases numbered 6, after V lost 2 bases and J lost 6 bases. Looked up from germline, CDR1 is MNHEY and CDR2 is SMNVEV (reference sequence). The CDR3 consists of 15 residues. CDR3 residues: CASSLGTGGFNEQFF. CDR3 coding DNA: TGTGCCAGCAGTTTAGGGACAGGAGGGTTCAATGAGCAGTTCTTC.

The chain links TRBV11-3 to TRBJ1-2; 8 nucleotides line up with TRBD1. Germline loops: CDR1 SGHNT, CDR2 YENEEA. The CDR3 is made up of 13 amino acids. V shed 5 bases and J 8 bases; nucleotides not matched to a gene: 7. As DNA, the CDR3 is TGTGCCAGCAGCGGGAGCCAGGGGGCAGGCTACACCTTC. This codes for CASSGSQGAGYTF.

The chain links TRBV7-9 to TRBJ2-2; perhaps TRBD2 as D (6 bases). The V end was cut by 5 bases, the J end by 5 bases, with 9 bases between. This CDR3 contains 13 residues. Germline V gene data show CDR1 as SEHNR and CDR2 as FQNEAQ (reference sequence). The CDR3 sequence: CASSPGGTGELFF. CDR3 bases: TGTGCCAGCAGCCCCGGGGGTACCGGGGAGCTGTTTTTT.

This chain joins TRBV5-1 and TRBJ2-2, with TRBD1 as a possible D gene (6 bases). Germline V gene lookup returns CDR1 SGHRS and CDR2 YFSETQ. The ends were cut back, 0 bases at V and 5 bases at J, with 11 bases in the middle. CDR3 length: 15 amino acids. This chain's CDR3 is CASSLAGQGTGELFF. The CDR3 nucleotides read TGCGCCAGCAGCTTGGCGGGCCAGGGGACCGGGGAGCTGTTTTTT.

The gene calls are TRBV27 and TRBJ2-3; 7 nucleotides align to TRBD1. The CDR3 has 15 residues. Unmatched junction bases numbered 6, after V lost 5 bases and J lost 1 base. Germline assignment: CDR1 MNHEY and CDR2 SMNVEV (reference sequence). CDR3 in DNA: TGTGCCAGCAGTCCCGGGACAGTTGGCACAGATACGCAGTATTTT. Translating it yields CASSPGTVGTDTQYF.

The V call is TRBV6-5, the J call TRBJ1-1; possible D gene TRBD1, 6 bases. The CDR3 has 13 amino acids. The V end was cut by 2 bases, the J end by 5 bases, with 9 bases between. In germline, CDR1 is MNHEY, CDR2 SVGAGI. CDR3 amino acids: CASSYRTVTEAFF. CDR3 nucleotides: TGTGCCAGCAGTTACCGGACAGTAACTGAAGCTTTCTTT.

The chain is built from TRBV3-1 (or the pseudogene TRBV3-2) and TRBJ2-1, with TRBD2 matching 9 bases. Looked up from germline, CDR1 is LGHDT and CDR2 is YNNKEL (reference sequence). V gave up 4 bases and J gave up 8 bases; unmatched junction bases: 9. This CDR3 has 15 amino acids. CDR3: CASSPLSSGVYEQFF. The CDR3, as DNA: TGTGCCAGCAGCCCCCTTTCTAGCGGGGTTTATGAGCAGTTCTTC.

The chain employs TRBV9 and TRBJ1-4; 11 bases fit TRBD1. Per germline, CDR1 SGDLS and CDR2 YYNGEE. Germline trimming cut 2 bases from V and 8 bases from J; bases unmatched to any gene: 5. The CDR3 runs to 15 residues. Written as DNA, the CDR3 is TGTGCCAGCAGCGTCACCGGGACAGGGGGGGAAAAACTGTTTTTT. Amino acid sequence: CASSVTGTGGEKLFF.

V usage is TRBV12-3 or TRBV12-4 and J usage is TRBJ2-1; D gene unclear. This CDR3 is built from 12 residues. Trimming pared 5 bases from V and 3 bases from J, leaving 5 bases between. CDR3 DNA sequence: TGTGCCAGCAGTGCCGGCTACAATGAGCAGTTCTTC. Its protein is CASSAGYNEQFF.

The chain recombines TRBV4-3 with TRBJ2-1; TRBD1 is a possible D gene (6 bases). The V gene's germline CDR1 is LGHNA and CDR2 YSLEER. This CDR3 is built from 16 residues. Deletions cut 3 bases from V and 2 bases from J, with 14 bases between. The CDR3: CASSHLGQLTYNEQFF. The CDR3 DNA sequence: TGCGCCAGCAGCCACCTAGGACAGCTAACCTACAATGAGCAGTTCTTC.

This chain links TRBV30 with TRBJ2-5, with D perhaps TRBD2 (6 bases). The germline CDR1 and CDR2 sequences are GTSNPN and SVGIG (reference sequence). The CDR3 is 11 residues long. Trimming took off 8 bases at V and 2 bases at J, with 9 bases between the two ends. CDR3 residues: CALGLQETQYF. DNA of the CDR3: TGTGCCCTCGGACTACAAGAGACCCAGTACTTC.

This clone came up a few times. The chain recombines TRBV2 with TRBJ1-1, with TRBD1 matching over 7 bases. Germline V CDR1 and CDR2: SNHLY, FYNNEI. V lost 6 bases, J lost 4 bases, and 5 bases stayed unmatched. CDR3 length: 13 amino acids. The CDR3 loop reads CASREGQSTEAFF. The DNA of the CDR3 is TGTGCCAGCAGAGAGGGACAGAGCACTGAAGCTTTCTTT.

The chain uses TRBV30 and TRBJ1-2; 7 nucleotides agree with TRBD1. The J segment lost 8 bases and the V segment lost 4 bases, leaving 13 bases of the junction unmatched. CDR3 length equals 14 residues. CDR1 GTSNPN and CDR2 SVGIG come from the germline V gene (reference sequence). Written as DNA, the CDR3 is TGTGCCTGGACTCTACAGGGGCCCGCGGCCGGCTACACCTTC. Its protein is CAWTLQGPAAGYTF.

The V gene is TRBV19, the J gene TRBJ2-1; 15 bases line up with TRBD2. Trimming took 6 bases from V and 7 from J; bases not matched to a gene: 4. Germline V CDR1 and CDR2: LNHDA, SQIVND (reference sequence). This CDR3 has 15 residues. The CDR3 loop is CASRFGLAGGNEQFF. The CDR3, as DNA: TGTGCCAGTAGATTCGGACTAGCGGGAGGGAATGAGCAGTTCTTC.

V and J are TRBV5-1 and TRBJ1-1; the match to TRBD1 covers 9 bases. The CDR3 runs to 15 residues. Germline CDR1 reads SGHRS; CDR2 reads YFSETQ. V trimming: 3 bases; J trimming: 7 bases; junction bases outside the gene matches: 10. CDR3 in amino acids: CASSSNRGQMDEAFF. In nucleotides, the CDR3 is TGCGCCAGCAGCTCAAACAGGGGGCAGATGGATGAAGCTTTCTTT.

This clone was observed a few times. One end of the junction fails to match germline, which may point to a read error. This rearrangement joins TRBV7-9 to TRBJ1-2, with D perhaps TRBD1 (5 bases). The CDR3 length is 12 residues. Germline CDR1 reads SEHNR; CDR2 reads FQNEAQ (reference sequence). The DNA for the CDR3 is TGTGCCAGCAGCTTAGTCCGTCAGGACAACTCCTTC. This sequence encodes CASSLVRQDNSF.

The V and J genes are TRBV5-1 and TRBJ1-2, with D unclear. V lost 4 bases, J lost 1 base, and 17 bases lay in between. Germline lookup yields CDR1 SGHRS and CDR2 YFSETQ. The CDR3 is 16 residues long. The CDR3 nucleotides are TGCGCCAGCAGCACCTCAGAACAGAAAAATAACTATGGCTACACCTTC. Translation gives CASSTSEQKNNYGYTF.

V and J are TRBV5-6 and TRBJ1-4; 9 bases align to TRBD1. Trimming took 2 bases from V and 2 from J; bases not matched to a gene: 7. The CDR3 contains 17 residues. The V gene's germline CDR1 is SGHDT and CDR2 YYEEEE. DNA for the CDR3: TGTGCCAGCAGCTTTCGGACAGGGGAGCGGACTAATGAAAAACTGTTTTTT. It translates to CASSFRTGERTNEKLFF.

This clone was found a few times. The rearrangement links TRBV6-5 to TRBJ1-2; D is ambiguous. From germline, CDR1 is MNHEY and CDR2 SVGAGI. The CDR3 consists of 13 residues. The V and J ends lost 3 bases and 5 bases respectively, with 10 bases between them. In nucleotides, the CDR3 is TGTGCCAGCAGTTATAGCGGAGCGTATGGCTACACCTTC. Its protein is CASSYSGAYGYTF.

CDR3 loop: CSVSGTGTSTDTQYF. The CDR3 region has the DNA TGCAGCGTTTCCGGGACAGGGACGTCGACAGATACGCAGTATTTT. The rearrangement links TRBV29-1 to TRBJ2-3; TRBD1 aligns across 9 bases. Germline loops: CDR1 SQVTM, CDR2 ANQGSEA. CDR3 length: 15 residues. V was pared by 5 bases and J by 3 bases, with 9 bases of the junction left unmatched.

This chain connects TRBV28 to TRBJ2-7; weak D call: TRBD2 (6 bases). The CDR3 runs 14 residues. V gave up 2 bases and J gave up 0 bases, with 8 bases separating them. Germline values: CDR1 MDHEN, CDR2 SYDVKM. The CDR3 loop reads CASSLGGSSYEQYF. In DNA, the CDR3 is TGTGCCAGCAGTTTAGGGGGGTCCTCCTACGAGCAGTACTTC.

The chain recombines TRBV28 with TRBJ1-1, with 10 bases that match TRBD1. Germline loops: CDR1 MDHEN, CDR2 SYDVKM. This CDR3 is built from 16 residues. J was trimmed by 3 bases and V by 5 bases; bases with no gene match: 9. The CDR3 reads CASSPRQGARDTEAFF. CDR3 bases: TGTGCCAGCAGTCCCAGACAGGGGGCGAGGGACACTGAAGCTTTCTTT.

The chain uses TRBV5-1 and TRBJ2-2; 7 bases agree with TRBD2. Germline V gives CDR1 SGHRS, CDR2 YFSETQ. V trimming: 6 bases; J trimming: 4 bases; junction bases outside the gene matches: 9. The CDR3 has 15 amino acids. DNA of the CDR3: TGCGCCAGCAACCCAACTAGCGAGGCCACCGGGGAGCTGTTTTTT. This codes for CASNPTSEATGELFF.

This sequence joins TRBV6-2 or TRBV6-3 and TRBJ2-7, with 8 bases aligning to TRBD1. Germline-derived CDR1 and CDR2 are MNHEY and SVGEGT. The CDR3 totals 15 residues. Trimming cost V 6 bases and J 4 bases; bases outside gene matches: 11. CDR3 region: CASSAPGQGLYEQYF. CDR3 nucleotide sequence: TGTGCCAGCAGCGCCCCCGGACAGGGCCTATACGAGCAGTACTTC.

The chain joins TRBV5-1 to TRBJ2-7; TRBD2 matches at 8 bases. The ends lost 4 bases at V and 4 bases at J; junction bases unmatched: 10. The CDR3 runs 15 residues. Germline V gene data show CDR1 as SGHRS and CDR2 as YFSETQ. The CDR3 region is CASSISSGGVYEQYF. CDR3 nucleotides: TGCGCCAGCAGCATTTCGAGCGGGGGTGTTTACGAGCAGTACTTC.

This clone has just a few counts. V is TRBV19 and J is TRBJ1-1; unclear D gene. Germline CDR1 reads LNHDA; CDR2 reads SQIVND (reference sequence). V was trimmed by 3 bases and J by 1 base, leaving 6 bases between them. The length of the CDR3 is 13 residues. The CDR3 region is CASSMWANTEAFF. The CDR3 region has the DNA TGTGCCAGTAGTATGTGGGCGAACACTGAAGCTTTCTTT.

The chain uses TRBV7-8 and TRBJ2-7, with D possibly matching TRBD2 (7 bases). Trimming took off 0 bases at V and 3 bases at J, with 21 bases between the two ends. Germline CDR1 and CDR2: SGHVS and FQNEAQ. The CDR3 sequence is 18 residues long. DNA for the CDR3: TGTGCCAGCAGCTTAGCCTACCCCTTTGGGGGGGGCAACTACGAGCAGTACTTC. It specifies CASSLAYPFGGGNYEQYF.

This clone was observed a single time. The CDR3 DNA sequence: TGTGCCTGGACCCAACTGGACAGGTTCGTGAACACTGAAGCTTTCTTT. This sequence encodes CAWTQLDRFVNTEAFF. The chain combines TRBV30 with TRBJ1-1, with TRBD1 matching 7 bases. V shed 4 bases, J shed 0 bases, and the junction held 11 bases outside the gene matches. This CDR3 region has 16 residues. The germline V gene has CDR1 GTSNPN and CDR2 SVGIG (reference sequence).

This clone was counted once. The chain joins TRBV27 to TRBJ2-7; 11 positions match TRBD2. This CDR3 spans 16 amino acids. V shed 4 bases and J 4 bases; nucleotides not matched to a gene: 9. Germline CDR1 reads MNHEY; CDR2 reads SMNVEV (reference sequence). The CDR3 nucleotides read TGTGCCAGCAGTTCCCCTACTAGCGGGAGTAGGTACGAGCAGTACTTC. Protein: CASSSPTSGSRYEQYF.